This TCR beta chain was captured in a study of CD4 T cells in relation to SARS-CoV-2 and coronaviruses. Germline V gene data show CDR1 as MGHRA and CDR2 as YSYEKL. This CDR3 spans 16 amino acids. The V end lost 5 bases, the J end lost 3 bases, and 18 bases lay between the germline ends. Whole-study results and caveats: Samples before the pandemic and after infection were not matched within any donor. Compared with monoreactive clones, crossreactive clones showed significantly weaker SARS-CoV-2 expansion.

Notes on this clone: Antigen specificity is unknown.

Before the COVID-19 pandemic, during about 2011-2019, CD4+ T cells were taken from unexposed donors. CD4 enrichment then naive enrichment separated naive from memory CD4+ cells. Measured with immunoSEQ multiplex PCR; TCRdb has only the in-frame clones, and not every one. This sample carries approximately 59,000 clones, more than 75% of them seen once, and the ten largest clones take over 1.5%. The chain links TRBV4-1 to TRBJ2-3; tentative D call: TRBD2 (6 bases). The sample was memory CD4+ T cells from PBMCs. This clonotype was sampled from a human donor in good health. CDR3 nucleotide sequence: TGCGCCAGCAGCGGGGGGACTGGTGGATTAACAGATACGCAGTATTTT. Translation: CASSGGTGGLTDTQYF.